The rows below give T cell receptor beta chains drawn from one sample of a study of stem cell transplantation in POMP-related autoinflammatory disease. The protocol was immunoSEQ multiplex PCR, while the TCRdb copy is restricted to in-frame clones and leaves out a portion. The sample has 25,000 to 30,000 clones, approximately 78% seen once. The specimen was CD4+ T cells from PBMCs, collected before stem cell transplantation. These receptors all stem from a human donor with POMP-related autoinflammation and immune dysregulation (PRAID). The CDR3 runs from the conserved cysteine through the conserved F or W. Fields, in order: J gene, D gene, V gene, clone size, CDR3 DNA, CDR3 protein. A D gene is named only where the DNA matches it firmly. Not all rows give a size; the values are once, few, many and, for expanded clones, a class.

TRBJ2-5 NA TRBV5-1 NA TGCGCCAGCAGCCCCATGGCAGTCCAAGAGACCCAGTACTTC CASSPMAVQETQYF
TRBJ2-4 NA TRBV11-2 NA TGTGCCAGCAGCTTCATAAGGGCTCCCAAAAACATTCAGTACTTC CASSFIRAPKNIQYF
TRBJ2-5 NA TRBV30 once TGTGCCTGGAGTGTAGGCGGGAAAGAGACCCAGTACTTC CAWSVGGKETQYF
TRBJ1-1 TRBD1 TRBV6-5 NA TGTGCCAGCATGGGACAGCTTACTGAAGCTTTCTTT CASMGQLTEAFF
TRBJ2-1 TRBD2 TRBV25-1 NA TGTGCCAGCAGTGCCGGACTAGCGGGGGCCAAGCAGTTCTTC CASSAGLAGAKQFF
TRBJ1-3 NA TRBV6-5 NA TGTGCCAGCAGTTACAGCTCTGGAAACACCATATATTTT CASSYSSGNTIYF
TRBJ2-7 TRBD2 TRBV28 NA TGTGCCAGCAGCTTGGGACTAGCGGGAGGATACGAGCAGTACTTC CASSLGLAGGYEQYF
TRBJ1-6 TRBD1 TRBV2 NA TGTGCCAGCAGTGAAGAGGGACAGGCCCTAGCGGGTCATAATTCACCCCTCCACTTT CASSEEGQALAGHNSPLHF
TRBJ1-3 NA TRBV6-6 NA TGTGCCAGCAGTCGGCAATCTGGAAACACCATATATTTT CASSRQSGNTIYF
TRBJ2-7 TRBD1 TRBV11-3 NA TGTGCCAGCAGCTTAGGACCGGGACAGGACTACGAGCAGTACTTC CASSLGPGQDYEQYF
TRBJ2-1 NA TRBV5-1 NA TGCGCCAGCAGCTTGGATAGCGGCGGAAATGAGCAGTTCTTC CASSLDSGGNEQFF
TRBJ1-5 NA TRBV6-1 NA TGTGCCAGCAGTGGGACTTATAGCAATCAGCCCCAGCATTTT CASSGTYSNQPQHF
TRBJ1-1 NA TRBV5-1 NA TGCGCCAGCAGCTTGGGCGCCGGGAACACTGAAGCTTTCTTT CASSLGAGNTEAFF
TRBJ1-1 NA TRBV5-1 NA TGCGCCAGCCAGAGGGGGAGTCAGTGGGACACTGAAGCTTTCTTT CASQRGSQWDTEAFF
TRBJ1-4 NA TRBV28 once TGTGCCAGCAGTTTCGGGGGTAGTACTAATGAAAAACTGTTTTTT CASSFGGSTNEKLFF
TRBJ2-1 NA TRBV20-1 NA TGCAGTGCCGACTCCTACAATGAGCAGTTCTTC CSADSYNEQFF
TRBJ1-6 NA TRBV6-5 NA TGTGCCAGCAGTTACTCGAGTAATTTCAATAATTCACCCCTCCACTTT CASSYSSNFNNSPLHF